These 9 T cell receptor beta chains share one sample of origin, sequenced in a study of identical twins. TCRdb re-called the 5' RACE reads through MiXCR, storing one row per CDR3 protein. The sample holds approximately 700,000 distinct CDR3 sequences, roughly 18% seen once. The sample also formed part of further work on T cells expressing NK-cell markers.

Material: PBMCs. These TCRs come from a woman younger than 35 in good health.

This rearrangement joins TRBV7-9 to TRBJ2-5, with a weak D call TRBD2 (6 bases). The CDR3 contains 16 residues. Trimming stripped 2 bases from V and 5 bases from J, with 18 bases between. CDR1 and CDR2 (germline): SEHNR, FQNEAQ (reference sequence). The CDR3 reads CASSLLGLGLSETQYF. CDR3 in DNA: TGTGCCAGCAGCTTATTAGGCCTAGGACTATCGGAGACCCAGTACTTC.

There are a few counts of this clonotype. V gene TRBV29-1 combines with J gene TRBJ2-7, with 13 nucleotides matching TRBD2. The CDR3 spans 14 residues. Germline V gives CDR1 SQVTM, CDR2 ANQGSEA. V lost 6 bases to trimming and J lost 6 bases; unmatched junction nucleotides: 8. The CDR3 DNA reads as TGCAGCGTCCGGGGGACTAGCGGGATGAGCGAGCAGTACTTC. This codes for CSVRGTSGMSEQYF.

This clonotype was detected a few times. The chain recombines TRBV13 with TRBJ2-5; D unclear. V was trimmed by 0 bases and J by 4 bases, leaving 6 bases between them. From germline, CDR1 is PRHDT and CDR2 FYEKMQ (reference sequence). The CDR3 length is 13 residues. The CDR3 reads CASSLGYLETQYF. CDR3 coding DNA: TGTGCCAGCAGCTTAGGTTATTTAGAGACCCAGTACTTC. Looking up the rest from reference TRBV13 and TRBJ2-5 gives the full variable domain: AAGVIQSPRHLIKEKRETATLKCYPIPRHDTVYWYQQGPGQDPQFLISFYEKMQSDKGSIPDRFSAQQFSDYHSELNMSSLELGDSALYFCASSLGYLETQYFGPGTRLLVL.

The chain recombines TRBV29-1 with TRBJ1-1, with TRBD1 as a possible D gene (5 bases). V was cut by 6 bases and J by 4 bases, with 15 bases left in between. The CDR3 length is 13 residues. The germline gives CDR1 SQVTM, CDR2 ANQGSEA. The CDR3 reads CSVPGGVSTEAFF. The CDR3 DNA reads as TGCAGCGTCCCCGGGGGGGTCTCCACTGAAGCTTTCTTT.

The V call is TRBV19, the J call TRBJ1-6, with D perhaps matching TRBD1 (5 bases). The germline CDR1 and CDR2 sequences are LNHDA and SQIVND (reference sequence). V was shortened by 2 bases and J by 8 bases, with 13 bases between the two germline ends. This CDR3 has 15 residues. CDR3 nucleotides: TGTGCCAGTAGTATACAGGGCCAAGGATATTCACCCCTCCACTTT. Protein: CASSIQGQGYSPLHF.

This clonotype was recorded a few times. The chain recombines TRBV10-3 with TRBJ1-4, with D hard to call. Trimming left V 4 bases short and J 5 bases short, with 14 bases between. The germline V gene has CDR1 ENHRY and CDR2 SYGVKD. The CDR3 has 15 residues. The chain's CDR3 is CAISVSADGNEKLFF. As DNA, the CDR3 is TGTGCCATCAGTGTTTCCGCTGACGGGAATGAAAAACTGTTTTTT.

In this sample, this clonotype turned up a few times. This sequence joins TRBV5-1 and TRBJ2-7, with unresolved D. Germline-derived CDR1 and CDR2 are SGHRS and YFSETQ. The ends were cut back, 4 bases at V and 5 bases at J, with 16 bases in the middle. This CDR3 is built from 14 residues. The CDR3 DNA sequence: TGCGCCAGCAGCGCCCTCGGGCAGTACAACGAGCAGTACTTC. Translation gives CASSALGQYNEQYF.

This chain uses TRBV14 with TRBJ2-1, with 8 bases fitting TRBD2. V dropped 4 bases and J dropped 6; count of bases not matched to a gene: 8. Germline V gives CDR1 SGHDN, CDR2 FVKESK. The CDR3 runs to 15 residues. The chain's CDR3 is CASSPWTSLANEQFF. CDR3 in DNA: TGTGCCAGCAGCCCTTGGACTAGCTTGGCCAATGAGCAGTTCTTC. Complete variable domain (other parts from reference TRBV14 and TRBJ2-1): EAGVTQFPSHSVIEKGQTVTLRCDPISGHDNLYWYRRVMGKEIKFLLHFVKESKQDESGMPNNRFLAERTGGTYSTLKVQPAELEDSGVYFCASSPWTSLANEQFFGPGTRLTVL.

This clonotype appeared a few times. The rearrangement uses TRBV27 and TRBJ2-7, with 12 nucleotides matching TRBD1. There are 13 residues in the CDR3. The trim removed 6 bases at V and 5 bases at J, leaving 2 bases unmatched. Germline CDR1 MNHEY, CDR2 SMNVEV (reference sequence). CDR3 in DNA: TGTGCCAGCAGGGGACAGGGGGCGAACGAGCAGTACTTC. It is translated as CASRGQGANEQYF.